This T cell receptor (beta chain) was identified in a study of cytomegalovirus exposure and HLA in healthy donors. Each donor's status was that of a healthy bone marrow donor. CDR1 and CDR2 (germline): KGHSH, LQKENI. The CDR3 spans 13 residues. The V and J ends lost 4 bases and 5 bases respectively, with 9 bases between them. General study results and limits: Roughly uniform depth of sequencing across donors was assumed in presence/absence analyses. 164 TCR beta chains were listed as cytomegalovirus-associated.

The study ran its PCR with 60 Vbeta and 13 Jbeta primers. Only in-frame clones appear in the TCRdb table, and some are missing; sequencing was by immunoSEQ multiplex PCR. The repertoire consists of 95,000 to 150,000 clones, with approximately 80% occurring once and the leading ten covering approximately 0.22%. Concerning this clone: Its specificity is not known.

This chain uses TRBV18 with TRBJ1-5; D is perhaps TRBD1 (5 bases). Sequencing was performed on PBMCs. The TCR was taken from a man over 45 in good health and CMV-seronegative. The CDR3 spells CASSQRGDQPQHF. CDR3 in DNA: TGTGCCAGCTCACAGCGGGGGGATCAGCCCCAGCATTTT. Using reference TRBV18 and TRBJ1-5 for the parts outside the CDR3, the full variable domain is NAGVMQNPRHLVRRRGQEARLRCSPMKGHSHVYWYRQLPEEGLKFMVYLQKENIIDESGMPKERFSAEFPKEGPSILRIQQVVRGDSAAYFCASSQRGDQPQHFGDGTRLSIL.